The 11 T cell receptor beta chains listed next were all sequenced from one sample in a study of read filtering for tumor transcriptome and immune sequencing. This library used roughly 400 ng RNA and molecular barcoded adaptors spanning alpha/delta and beta/gamma chains. TCRdb independently ran MiXCR on the reads; one entry per CDR3 protein. Of more than 100,000 distinct CDR3 sequences listed, over 10% were seen once; the top ten hold roughly 7.6%. Sequencing was performed on a population of CD138-negative cells sorted from bone marrow. These receptors all stem from a donor aged 40 or over with multiple myeloma.

Points on this clonotype: One end of the junction varies from germline; a read error may be responsible. This chain connects TRBV20-1 to TRBJ1-5; perhaps TRBD1 as D (6 bases). Per the germline V gene, CDR1 is DFQATT and CDR2 is SNEGSKA (reference sequence). The CDR3 has 15 residues. CDR3 nucleotides: TGCAGTGCTAGGTTGGGGGGCGCAAGCAATCAGCCCCAGCAATTT. Protein sequence: CSARLGGASNQPQQF.

The table lists this clonotype with many counts. This sequence joins TRBV12-3 or TRBV12-4 and TRBJ2-3; D is unclear. The V and J ends lost 4 bases and 4 bases respectively, with 3 bases between them. This CDR3 spans 11 amino acids. This CDR3 is CASSSSDTQYF. DNA of the CDR3: TGTGCCAGCAGTTCCTCAGATACGCAGTATTTT.

There are many counts of this clonotype. This chain uses TRBV11-3 with TRBJ2-5; possible D gene TRBD2, 6 bases. Trimming stripped 4 bases from V and 5 bases from J, with 11 bases between. Per the germline V gene, CDR1 is SGHNT and CDR2 is YENEEA. This CDR3 has 13 amino acids. CDR3 residues: CASSWRDWETQYF. CDR3 bases: TGTGCCAGCAGCTGGCGGGACTGGGAGACCCAGTACTTC.

This clonotype was seen ten or more times. The chain recombines TRBV4-2 with TRBJ1-2, with a weak D call TRBD1 (6 bases). Germline V gene data show CDR1 as LGHNA and CDR2 as YNFKEQ. Deletions cut 0 bases from V and 4 bases from J, with 12 bases between. The CDR3 totals 15 residues. The CDR3 reads CASSQEQGPLYGYTF. The CDR3, as DNA: TGTGCCAGCAGCCAAGAGCAGGGGCCACTCTATGGCTACACCTTC.

This clonotype was counted many times. The chain recombines TRBV6-5 with TRBJ2-2; D not resolved. The CDR3 is made up of 13 amino acids. CDR1 is MNHEY and CDR2 is SVGAGI in the germline V gene. The V and J ends lost 1 base and 6 bases respectively, with 6 bases between them. In DNA form, the CDR3 reads TGTGCCAGCAGTTACTTCCAGGCCGGGGAGCTGTTTTTT. Encoded protein: CASSYFQAGELFF.

This clonotype was observed a few times. J is TRBJ2-2 and V is TRBV30; 11 bases are a match to TRBD2. The CDR3 loop spans 14 amino acids. V gave up 7 bases and J gave up 4 bases; unmatched junction bases: 5. Germline-derived CDR1 and CDR2 are GTSNPN and SVGIG (reference sequence). The CDR3 DNA follows: TGTGCCTATCATAGCGGGAGGGGCACCGGGGAGCTGTTTTTT. This encodes CAYHSGRGTGELFF.

This clonotype was observed at least ten times. V is TRBV11-3 and J is TRBJ2-5; 8 bases line up with TRBD2. Looked up from germline, CDR1 is SGHNT and CDR2 is YENEEA. This CDR3 region has 16 residues. Germline trimming cut 4 bases from V and 7 bases from J; bases unmatched to any gene: 14. CDR3 in amino acids: CASSSAGGKGQWTQYF. CDR3 DNA: TGTGCCAGCAGCTCCGCGGGGGGTAAGGGACAATGGACCCAGTACTTC.

This clonotype was observed many times. The rearrangement links TRBV7-9 to TRBJ2-1; tentatively, D is TRBD2 (5 bases). Trimming removed 1 base from V and 4 bases from J, with 8 bases in between. The CDR3 sequence is 14 residues long. Germline CDR1 reads SEHNR; CDR2 reads FQNEAQ (reference sequence). The CDR3 bases are TGTGCCAGCAGCTTAGACCAGCGGTACAATGAGCAGTTCTTC. Its protein product is CASSLDQRYNEQFF.

About this clonotype: Being one base from a much bigger clone, this may be a read error. Lacking the conserved final phenylalanine or tryptophan, this CDR3 likely reflects a read error. The chain joins TRBV12-3 or TRBV12-4 to TRBJ1-2; possible D gene TRBD1, 6 bases. Trimming removed 6 bases at V and 6 bases at J, with 17 bases between. This CDR3 has 14 residues. The CDR3 DNA sequence: TGTGCCAGCAGCCGTCAAGGGGGACTCCATGGCTACACCCTC. Its protein is CASSRQGGLHGYTL.

This clonotype showed up just a few times. A much larger clone differs by one base, so this may be a read error. The chain joins TRBV20-1 to TRBJ2-3, with D maybe TRBD2 (6 bases). Germline CDR1 is DFQATT and CDR2 is SNEGSKA (reference sequence). The CDR3 spans 13 residues. V lost 1 base to trimming and J lost 10 bases, with 15 bases between them. This CDR3 is CSARVRRREPQYF. CDR3 DNA: TGCAGTGCTAGAGTACGTCGGAGGGAGCCGCAGTATTTT.

With regard to this clonotype: This sequence may be a read error, since a much larger clone differs from it by one base. V is TRBV6-1 and J is TRBJ1-1; 7 nucleotides match TRBD1. J was trimmed by 0 bases and V by 5 bases; bases with no gene match: 6. Germline CDR1 MNHNS, CDR2 SASEGT. The CDR3 loop spans 15 amino acids. For the CDR3, the DNA is TGTGCCAGCAGTTCCCCGGGACAGATGAACACTGAAGCTTTCTTT. This sequence encodes CASSSPGQMNTEAFF.